A selection of T cell receptor beta chains follows, all from one sample in a study of early T cells in non-severe SARS-CoV-2 infection. TCRdb reprocessed the 5' RACE reads with MiXCR, giving one entry per CDR3 protein. The table lists over 100,000 distinct CDR3 sequences, around 12% of them singletons, with roughly 6.2% in the top ten. Source material: whole blood. The receptors originated from an adult who was a healthcare worker with PCR-confirmed SARS-CoV-2 infection or an uninfected control (not recorded which). Both conserved end residues are trimmed from each CDR3.

V gene | CDR3 protein
TRBV7-2 | ASSFIVGGQQTQY
TRBV3-1 | ASSRKGRSEQF
TRBV7-7 | ASSLSRATGELF
TRBV28 | ASSKTEQF
TRBV28 | ASSLEVSDTQY
TRBV4-2 | ASSQDRTGAYNEQF
TRBV19 | ASSRLAGGSSYNEQF
TRBV11-2 | ASSPGAPDGPQH
TRBV2 | ASSASRQGTGTEAF
TRBV29-1 | SVDGLADYNEQF
TRBV6-5 | ASRLSGRGYEQY
TRBV6-1 | ASSDGEFNQPQH
TRBV15 | ATSKRQATNTEAF
TRBV27 | ASTKAGQLNTEAF
TRBV27 | ASSPVAGSPSEQF
TRBV5-6 | ASSWDGANEQF
TRBV6-4 | ASTWGSNQPQH
TRBV20-1 | SARDFGRGEQY
TRBV12-3/TRBV12-4 | ASSFGANTGELF
TRBV12-3/TRBV12-4 | ASSRNFEAF
TRBV11-2 | ASSGGDGAQY
TRBV28 | ATSKGRSDYGYT
TRBV14 | ASSQDSGRLVKQF
TRBV5-1 | ASSLRTGDEQY
TRBV27 | ASRPQPQH
TRBV7-9 | ASSLTTEAF
TRBV29-1 | SVKTSGSGDTQY
TRBV6-5 | ASSQEGRNTQY
TRBV9 | ASSEIPELGEQF
TRBV19 | ASSGALADSHYNEQF
TRBV7-2 | ASSLSGTRDEQF
TRBV28 | ASSSRRYEQY
TRBV10-3 | AISEPTSGTDTQY
TRBV20-1 | SAPSGGRGTQY
TRBV29-1 | SVEPDWNEQF
TRBV28 | ASSLGRGIQY
TRBV10-3 | AISAPSPGELF
TRBV20-1 | SARWASGYETQY
TRBV7-6 | ASSLGQGMNTEAF
TRBV10-3 | AISEESGLNEQF
TRBV6-5 | ASSYERSGEQF
TRBV12-3/TRBV12-4 | ASSLGRTVEQY
TRBV7-9 | ASSLVARASEKLF